This TCR beta chain was identified in a study of human T cells and chemical hapten exposure. TCRdb re-called the RACE reads through MiXCR, storing one row per CDR3 protein. The table shows 180,000 or so distinct CDR3 sequences, with under 35% occurring only once. This CDR3 has 14 amino acids. Per the germline V gene, CDR1 is LNHNV and CDR2 is YYDKDF (reference sequence). V lost 1 base and J lost 4, with 8 bases in between. The table lists this clonotype with many counts. As for time point: pre-sensitization, week 0. Treatment given: therapeutic diphenylcyclopropenone sensitization with weekly scalp DPC.

The sequenced sample was whole blood, obtained in connection with sensitization to the hapten diphenylcyclopropenone (DPC). The source is a woman in her twenties or thirties with alopecia areata. Some clones in this sample may be carry-over from other donors' samples. The V gene is TRBV15, the J gene TRBJ1-5; the D is unclear. The chain's CDR3 is CATSRGRVNQPQHF. In DNA, the CDR3 is TGTGCCACCAGCAGAGGGAGGGTAAATCAGCCCCAGCATTTT.